This T cell receptor beta chain was found in a study of T cells after yellow fever vaccination. Germline CDR1 MNHEY, CDR2 SVGEGT. The CDR3 runs 12 residues. V lost 0 bases to trimming and J lost 6 bases, with 2 bases between them. The table lists this clonotype with many counts. The study made its TCR cDNA through 5'RACE template switching. That step introduced a universal primer site along with UMIs. Each CDR3 protein gets one entry after TCRdb re-called the 5' RACE reads with MiXCR. The sample lists roughly 120,000 distinct CDR3 sequences, nearly 7.5% occurring once. This clonotype originated in a man between 18 and 29 years old who received the YFV17D yellow fever vaccine. This sample comprised CD4+ T cells sorted from PBMCs, obtained roughly 10 days after the first yellow fever vaccination. The V call is TRBV6-2 or TRBV6-3, the J call TRBJ1-4; D call uncertain. In DNA, the CDR3 is TGTGCCAGCAGTTACTCACATGAAAAACTGTTTTTT. Protein product: CASSYSHEKLFF.